This T cell receptor beta chain was captured by sequencing in a study of T cells in Graves' hyperthyroidism and ophthalmopathy. Using RNA transcripts as the source, TCR beta CDR3 regions were amplified. The TCR CDR3 first-round RT-PCR relied on the HTBI primer set. TCRdb recomputed calls from the multiplex PCR reads with MiXCR, one row per CDR3 protein. The sample yields around 290,000 distinct CDR3 sequences, more than 15% seen once. The germline V gene encodes CDR1 SNHLY and CDR2 FYNNEI. The CDR3 is 14 amino acids. Study-level points and caveats: Also found in blood were most expanded thyroid clonotypes above 0.001. From stable hyperthyroidism, ophthalmopathy was separated by a 13 V-J model.

Details on this clonotype: Its target is not known. A much larger clone lies a single base off, so this may be a read error.

Exclusion of a patient resulted from uncontrolled infection, other autoimmune disease, pregnancy or lactation. Around 10 ml fresh peripheral blood yielded the PBMCs. Source material: blood. This rearrangement joins TRBV2 to TRBJ2-7; 8 nucleotides match TRBD1. This receptor was obtained from a woman in her sixties or seventies with Graves' ophthalmopathy. CDR3 in DNA: TGTGCCAGCTCCGGAACGGGCAGGGGGCTCGAGCGGTACTTC. Residues: CASSGTGRGLERYF.